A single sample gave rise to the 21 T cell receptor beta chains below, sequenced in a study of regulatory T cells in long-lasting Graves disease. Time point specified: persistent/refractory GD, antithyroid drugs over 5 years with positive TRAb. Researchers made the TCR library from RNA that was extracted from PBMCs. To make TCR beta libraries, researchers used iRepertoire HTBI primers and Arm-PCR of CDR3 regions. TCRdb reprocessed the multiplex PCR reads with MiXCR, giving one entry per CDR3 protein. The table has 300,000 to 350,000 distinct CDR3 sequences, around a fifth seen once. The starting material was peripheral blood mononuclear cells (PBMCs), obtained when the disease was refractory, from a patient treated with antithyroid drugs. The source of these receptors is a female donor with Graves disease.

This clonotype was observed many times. CDR3 bases: TGTGCCAGCACCCCCCGGGACAGGGGGTCGGGGAAGACCCAGTACTTC. The encoded protein is CASTPRDRGSGKTQYF. V usage is TRBV6-1 and J usage is TRBJ2-5, with 11 nucleotides matching TRBD1. In germline, CDR1 is MNHNS, CDR2 SASEGT. Trimming cost V 7 bases and J 6 bases; bases outside gene matches: 13. The CDR3 length is 16 residues.

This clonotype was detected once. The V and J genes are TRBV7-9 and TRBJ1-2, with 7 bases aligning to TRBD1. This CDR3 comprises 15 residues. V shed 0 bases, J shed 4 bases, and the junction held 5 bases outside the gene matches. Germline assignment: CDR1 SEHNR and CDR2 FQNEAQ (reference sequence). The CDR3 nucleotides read TGTGCCAGCAGCTTAGCGCGGGGACAGTCCTATGGCTACACCTTC. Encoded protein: CASSLARGQSYGYTF.

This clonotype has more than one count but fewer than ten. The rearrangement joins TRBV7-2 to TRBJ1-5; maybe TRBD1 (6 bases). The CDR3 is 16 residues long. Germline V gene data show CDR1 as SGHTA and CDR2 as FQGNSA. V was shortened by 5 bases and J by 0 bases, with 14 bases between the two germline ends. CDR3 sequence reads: CASSPRTDFSNQPQHF. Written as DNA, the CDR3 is TGTGCCAGCAGCCCCAGGACAGATTTTAGCAATCAGCCCCAGCATTTT.

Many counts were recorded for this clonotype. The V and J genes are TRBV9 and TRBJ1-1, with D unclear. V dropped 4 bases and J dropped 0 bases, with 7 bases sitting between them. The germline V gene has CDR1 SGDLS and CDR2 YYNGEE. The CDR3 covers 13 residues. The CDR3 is CASSRAMNTEAFF. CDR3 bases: TGTGCCAGCAGCAGGGCTATGAACACTGAAGCTTTCTTT.

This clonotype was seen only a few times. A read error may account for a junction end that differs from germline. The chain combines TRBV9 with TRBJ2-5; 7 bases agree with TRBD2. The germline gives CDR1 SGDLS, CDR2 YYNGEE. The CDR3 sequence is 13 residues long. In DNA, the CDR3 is TGTGCCAGCAGCGTCGGGACTATTGGGACCCAGTGCTTC. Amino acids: CASSVGTIGTQCF.

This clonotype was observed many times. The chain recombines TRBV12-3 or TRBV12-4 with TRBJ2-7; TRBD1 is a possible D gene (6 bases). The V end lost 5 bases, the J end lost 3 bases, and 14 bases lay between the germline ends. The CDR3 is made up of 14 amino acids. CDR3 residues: CASSGGPHNYEQYF. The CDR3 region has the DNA TGTGCCAGCAGTGGGGGCCCTCACAACTACGAGCAGTACTTC.

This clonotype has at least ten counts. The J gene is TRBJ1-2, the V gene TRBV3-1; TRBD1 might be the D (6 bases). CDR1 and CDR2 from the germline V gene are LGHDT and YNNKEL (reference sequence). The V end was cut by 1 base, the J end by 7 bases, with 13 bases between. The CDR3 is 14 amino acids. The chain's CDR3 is CASSQGRGRSGYTF. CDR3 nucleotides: TGTGCCAGCAGCCAAGGCAGGGGAAGGAGTGGCTACACCTTC.

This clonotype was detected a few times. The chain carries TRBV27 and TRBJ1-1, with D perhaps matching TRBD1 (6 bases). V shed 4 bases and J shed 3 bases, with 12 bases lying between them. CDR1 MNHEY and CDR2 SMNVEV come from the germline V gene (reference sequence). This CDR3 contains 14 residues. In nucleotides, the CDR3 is TGTGCCAGCAGTTGGGGGGGCGCTGACACTGAAGCTTTCTTT. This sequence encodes CASSWGGADTEAFF.

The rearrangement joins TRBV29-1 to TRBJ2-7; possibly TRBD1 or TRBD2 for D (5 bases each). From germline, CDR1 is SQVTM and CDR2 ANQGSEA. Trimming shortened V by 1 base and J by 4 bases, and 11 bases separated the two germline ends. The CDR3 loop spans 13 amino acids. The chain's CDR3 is CSVEGDGYYEQYF. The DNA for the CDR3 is TGCAGCGTTGAAGGGGACGGCTATTACGAGCAGTACTTC.

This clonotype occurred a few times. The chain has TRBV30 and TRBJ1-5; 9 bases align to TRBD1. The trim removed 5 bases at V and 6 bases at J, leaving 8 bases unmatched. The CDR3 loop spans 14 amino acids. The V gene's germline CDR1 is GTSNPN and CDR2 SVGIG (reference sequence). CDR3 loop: CAWAPGTGFQPQHF. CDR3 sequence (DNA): TGTGCCTGGGCCCCCGGGACAGGGTTTCAGCCCCAGCATTTT. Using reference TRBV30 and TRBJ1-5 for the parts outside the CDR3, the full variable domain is SQTIHQWPATLVQPVGSPLSLECTVEGTSNPNLYWYRQAAGRGLQLLFYSVGIGQISSEVPQNLSASRPQDRQFILSSKKLLLSDSGFYLCAWAPGTGFQPQHFGDGTRLSIL.

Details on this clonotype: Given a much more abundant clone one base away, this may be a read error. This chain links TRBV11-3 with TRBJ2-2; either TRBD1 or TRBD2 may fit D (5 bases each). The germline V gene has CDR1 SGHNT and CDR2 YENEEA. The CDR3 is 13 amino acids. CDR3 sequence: CASLGPNTGKLFF. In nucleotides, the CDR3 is TGTGCCAGTCTGGGACCGAACACCGGGAAGCTGTTTTTT.

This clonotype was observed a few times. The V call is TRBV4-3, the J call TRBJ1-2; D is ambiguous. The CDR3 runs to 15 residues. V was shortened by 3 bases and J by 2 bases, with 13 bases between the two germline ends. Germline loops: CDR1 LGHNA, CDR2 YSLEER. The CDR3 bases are TGCGCCAGCAGCCAGGGCTATAGTACCAACTATGGCTACACCTTC. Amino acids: CASSQGYSTNYGYTF.

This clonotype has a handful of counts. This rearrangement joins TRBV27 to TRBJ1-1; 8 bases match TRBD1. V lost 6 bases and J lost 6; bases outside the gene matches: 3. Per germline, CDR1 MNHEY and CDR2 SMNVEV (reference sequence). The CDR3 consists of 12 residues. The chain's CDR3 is CASSWDRPEAFF. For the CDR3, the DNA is TGTGCCAGCAGCTGGGACAGGCCTGAAGCTTTCTTT.

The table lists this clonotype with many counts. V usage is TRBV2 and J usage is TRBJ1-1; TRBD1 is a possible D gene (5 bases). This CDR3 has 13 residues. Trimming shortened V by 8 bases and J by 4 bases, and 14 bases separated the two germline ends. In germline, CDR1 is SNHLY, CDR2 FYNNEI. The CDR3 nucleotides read TGTGCCAGCGGGGACCAAAGAAGCACTGAAGCTTTCTTT. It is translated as CASGDQRSTEAFF.

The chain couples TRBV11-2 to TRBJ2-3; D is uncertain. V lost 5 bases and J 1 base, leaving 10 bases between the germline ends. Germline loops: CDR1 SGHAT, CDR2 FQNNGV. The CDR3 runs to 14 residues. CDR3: CASSPEWGTDTQYF. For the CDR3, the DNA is TGTGCCAGCAGCCCGGAATGGGGCACAGATACGCAGTATTTT.

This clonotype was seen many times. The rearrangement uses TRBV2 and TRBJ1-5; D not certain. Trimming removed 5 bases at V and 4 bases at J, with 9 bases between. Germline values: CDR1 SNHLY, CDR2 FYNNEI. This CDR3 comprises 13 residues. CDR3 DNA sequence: TGTGCCAGCAGTTCGACCCTAAATCAGCCCCAGCATTTT. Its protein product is CASSSTLNQPQHF.

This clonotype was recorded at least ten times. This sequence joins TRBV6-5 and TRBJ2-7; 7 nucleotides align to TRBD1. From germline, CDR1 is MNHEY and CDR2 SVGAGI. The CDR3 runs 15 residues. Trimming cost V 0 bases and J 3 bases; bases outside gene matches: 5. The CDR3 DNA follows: TGTGCCAGCAGTTACTCTTCGGGACAGTTCTACGAGCAGTACTTC. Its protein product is CASSYSSGQFYEQYF.

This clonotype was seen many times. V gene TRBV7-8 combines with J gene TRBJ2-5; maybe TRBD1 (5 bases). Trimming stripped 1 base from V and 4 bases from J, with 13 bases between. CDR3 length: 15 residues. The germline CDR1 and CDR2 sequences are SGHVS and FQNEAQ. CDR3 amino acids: CASSLGVATAETQYF. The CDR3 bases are TGTGCCAGCAGCTTAGGAGTGGCGACAGCAGAGACCCAGTACTTC.

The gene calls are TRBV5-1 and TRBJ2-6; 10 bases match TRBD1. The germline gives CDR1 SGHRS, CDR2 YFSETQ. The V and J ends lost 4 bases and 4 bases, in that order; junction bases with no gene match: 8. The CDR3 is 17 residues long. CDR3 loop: CASSLGDRGSGANVLTF. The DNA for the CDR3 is TGCGCCAGCAGCCTAGGGGACAGGGGTTCAGGGGCCAACGTCCTGACTTTC.

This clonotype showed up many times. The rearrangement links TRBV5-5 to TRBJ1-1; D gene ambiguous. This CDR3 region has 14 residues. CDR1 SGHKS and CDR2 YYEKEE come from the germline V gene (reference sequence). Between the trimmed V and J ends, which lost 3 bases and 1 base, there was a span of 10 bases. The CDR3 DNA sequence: TGTGCCAGCAGCTCACGTGGGGAGAACACTGAAGCTTTCTTT. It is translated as CASSSRGENTEAFF.

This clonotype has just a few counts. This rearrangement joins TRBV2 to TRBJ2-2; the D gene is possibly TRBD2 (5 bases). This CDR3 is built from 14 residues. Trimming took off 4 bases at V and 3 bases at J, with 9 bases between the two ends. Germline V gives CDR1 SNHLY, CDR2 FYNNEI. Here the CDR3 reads CASSVDYHTGELFF. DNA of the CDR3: TGTGCCAGCAGTGTTGACTACCACACCGGGGAGCTGTTTTTT.